This entry is about one TCR beta chain. Its antigen target is currently unknown. Base qualities were left out, and no much larger clone turns up one base away. According to the germline V gene (reference sequence), CDR1 reads SEHNR and CDR2 reads FQNEAQ. Taken from cysteine to phenylalanine, the CDR3 has 16 residues. CDR3 DNA only is kept here, 48 bases in frame from base 1. Relative to germline, V is missing 3 bases and J is missing 5 bases, with 7 bases of the junction outside any gene match. These data belong to a study of shared T cell receptors in the human thymus (dated by TCRdb to 2020 to 2023). Some background on the complete study: The study examined how the human thymus generates shared, self-reactive T-cell receptor alpha chains.

Libraries were prepared through the immunoSEQ multiplex PCR assay. Entries here come from immuneACCESS through TCRdb and include only in-frame sequences with V and J called. Some clones fail to appear in such tables; in the studies checked, an unresolved V gene covers under half of the shortfall, and the cause of the remainder is unknown. The sample includes 500,000 to 550,000 clones, with approximately 80% observed a single time. The top ten clones comprise 0.01% to 0.015% of the sample. These data are also associated with another study on human thymus T cells. As that second study puts it: In Finland, the donors were immunologically healthy infants who were having open corrective cardiac surgery for congenital heart defects. The thymus tissue came from surgical resects taken out during corrective cardiac surgery. V and J gene segment usage appeared biased in both thymic and peripheral blood repertoires. According to the related research, thymic TCR repertoires were highly overlapping among unrelated individuals. TCR alpha and beta repertoires from about 8 infant thymus samples and four related peripheral blood samples were characterized in the study. Donor ages ranged from about 7 to 244 days, and the cohort comprised five to seven male and a couple of female infants. Thymocytes were mechanically released from the tissue and were stored as pellets of 10-30 million cells at -70 degrees C. A QIAsymphony instrument was used to extract genomic DNA from frozen cell pellets. The immunoSEQ multiplex PCR assay was used to amplify the TCRB and TCRAD loci from a standardized quantity of quality-controlled genomic DNA. The amplicons covered the V(D)J region and were long enough to include the CDR3 and to identify the V and J genes. The amplicons were sequenced on an Illumina platform via the commercial immunoSEQ service. Primer bias and sequencing errors were corrected as previously described, and TCRAD and TCRB definitions were based on the IMGT database. The repertoires were analysed using immunoSEQ Analyzer 3.0 and VDJTools for basic statistics, V/J segment usage, diversity estimates, rarefaction and pairwise overlap. Diversity was estimated with Chao1, ChaoE, Efron-Thisted, Shannon and inverse Simpson indices, and also on datasets down-sampled to the smallest sample. For repertoire overlap, CDR3 nucleotide sequence, V gene and J gene had to match strictly, and clustering was done by Jaccard-based multidimensional scaling. On average, thymus samples yielded 810,000 or so unique TCRB clonotypes, whereas blood samples yielded roughly 80,000.

The chain couples TRBV7-9 to TRBJ2-2, with 9 bases aligning to TRBD1. Sequencing was done on a sample of thymocytes. This clonotype originated in a boy less than two years old with a congenital heart defect. Donor details come from another sample of the same person, matched by shared clones. The CDR3 corresponds to CASSFRQGEGTGELFF. The sequence in DNA is TGTGCCAGCAGCTTTCGACAGGGGGAGGGGACCGGGGAGCTGTTTTTT.